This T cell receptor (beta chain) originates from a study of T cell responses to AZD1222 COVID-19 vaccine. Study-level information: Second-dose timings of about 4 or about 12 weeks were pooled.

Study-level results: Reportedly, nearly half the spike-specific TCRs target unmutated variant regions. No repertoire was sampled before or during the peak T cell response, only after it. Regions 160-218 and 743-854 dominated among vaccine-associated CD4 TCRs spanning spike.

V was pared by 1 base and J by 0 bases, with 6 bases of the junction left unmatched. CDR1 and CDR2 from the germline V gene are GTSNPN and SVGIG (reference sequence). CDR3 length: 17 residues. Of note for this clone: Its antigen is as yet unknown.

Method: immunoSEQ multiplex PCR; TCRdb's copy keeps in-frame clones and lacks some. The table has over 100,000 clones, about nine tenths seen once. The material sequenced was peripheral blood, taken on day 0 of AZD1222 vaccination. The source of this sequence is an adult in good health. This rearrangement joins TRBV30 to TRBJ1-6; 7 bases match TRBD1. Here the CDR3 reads CAWSGAGGYSYNSPLHF. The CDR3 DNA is TGTGCCTGGAGTGGGGCAGGGGGGTACTCCTATAATTCACCCCTCCACTTT.